The 7 T cell receptor beta chains in this list originate from one sample, sequenced in a study of T cells of healthy individuals (dated by TCRdb to the late 2010s). Libraries were prepared through 5' RACE. This sample was sequenced with an Illumina MiSeq. The public reads were reprocessed in TCRdb via fastp at Q25 and MiXCR, keeping in-frame beta chains. When rows share a CDR3 protein, they turn into one entry using the most common DNA and genes. The table for this sample lists some 82,000 distinct CDR3 sequences; approximately 4.7% of them were counted only once. The top ten clones comprise about 7.5% of the sample. The receptors were sampled from a female donor in good health.

This clonotype was detected many times. The CDR3 sequence is CSVVPGGSGKDTEAFF. The CDR3 coding sequence is TGCAGCGTTGTACCCGGGGGGTCCGGAAAAGACACTGAAGCTTTCTTT. This chain connects TRBV29-1 to TRBJ1-1; tentative D call: TRBD1 (5 bases). CDR1 is SQVTM, CDR2 ANQGSEA, per germline. The CDR3 runs 16 residues. V dropped 4 bases and J dropped 3 bases, with 21 bases sitting between them.

This clonotype came up many times. The CDR3 coding sequence is TGTGCCAGCAGCCCCCTGTTGCTCCAAGAGACCCAGTACTTC. It specifies CASSPLLLQETQYF. The chain recombines TRBV14 with TRBJ2-5; D remains unclear. There are 14 residues in the CDR3. Germline V gene data show CDR1 as SGHDN and CDR2 as FVKESK. V was trimmed by 4 bases and J by 1 base, leaving 10 bases between them. Full variable domain (missing parts from reference TRBV14 and TRBJ2-5): EAGVTQFPSHSVIEKGQTVTLRCDPISGHDNLYWYRRVMGKEIKFLLHFVKESKQDESGMPNNRFLAERTGGTYSTLKVQPAELEDSGVYFCASSPLLLQETQYFGPGTRLLVL.

This clonotype was seen a few times. This chain connects TRBV7-2 to TRBJ1-1, with D unresolved. The CDR3 contains 18 residues. The germline V gene encodes CDR1 SGHTA and CDR2 FQGNSA. V lost 0 bases, J lost 1 base, and 18 bases lay in between. CDR3: CASSLAALWEIGNTEAFF. CDR3 sequence (DNA): TGTGCCAGCAGCTTAGCTGCCCTGTGGGAGATCGGGAACACTGAAGCTTTCTTT.

This clonotype was counted many times. V is TRBV6-2 or TRBV6-3 and J is TRBJ1-1; the D gene is possibly TRBD1 (6 bases). CDR1 and CDR2 (germline): MNHEY, SVGEGT. V lost 6 bases and J 2 bases, leaving 13 bases between the germline ends. The CDR3 loop spans 14 amino acids. CDR3 DNA: TGTGCCAGCAGCTACAGGGAAATAAACACTGAAGCTTTCTTT. Protein: CASSYREINTEAFF.

The V and J genes are TRBV5-1 and TRBJ1-4; tentatively, D is TRBD1 (5 bases). The CDR3 covers 14 residues. Trimming removed 0 bases from V and 11 bases from J, with 14 bases in between. Germline CDR1 and CDR2: SGHRS and YFSETQ. CDR3 nucleotide sequence: TGCGCCAGCAGCTTGGAGCAGGGTAGGACGAAACTGTTTTTT. Translation: CASSLEQGRTKLFF.

The table lists this clonotype with a few counts. The gene calls are TRBV5-1 and TRBJ1-5; D is perhaps TRBD1 (5 bases). The CDR3 extends over 14 amino acids. V lost 0 bases to trimming and J lost 6 bases, with 10 bases between them. Germline lookup yields CDR1 SGHRS and CDR2 YFSETQ. The CDR3 region has the DNA TGCGCCAGCAGCTTGGCTGGGGGAACTCAGCCCCAGCATTTT. This codes for CASSLAGGTQPQHF.

This clonotype was detected ten times or more. V is TRBV18 and J is TRBJ1-5, with D unresolved. Germline loops: CDR1 KGHSH, CDR2 LQKENI. With 2 bases removed from V and 6 bases from J, the gap between germline ends came to 8 bases. The length of the CDR3 is 13 residues. The CDR3 DNA reads as TGTGCCAGCTCACCAGGAGGCGGTCAGCCCCAGCATTTT. Translating gives CASSPGGGQPQHF.